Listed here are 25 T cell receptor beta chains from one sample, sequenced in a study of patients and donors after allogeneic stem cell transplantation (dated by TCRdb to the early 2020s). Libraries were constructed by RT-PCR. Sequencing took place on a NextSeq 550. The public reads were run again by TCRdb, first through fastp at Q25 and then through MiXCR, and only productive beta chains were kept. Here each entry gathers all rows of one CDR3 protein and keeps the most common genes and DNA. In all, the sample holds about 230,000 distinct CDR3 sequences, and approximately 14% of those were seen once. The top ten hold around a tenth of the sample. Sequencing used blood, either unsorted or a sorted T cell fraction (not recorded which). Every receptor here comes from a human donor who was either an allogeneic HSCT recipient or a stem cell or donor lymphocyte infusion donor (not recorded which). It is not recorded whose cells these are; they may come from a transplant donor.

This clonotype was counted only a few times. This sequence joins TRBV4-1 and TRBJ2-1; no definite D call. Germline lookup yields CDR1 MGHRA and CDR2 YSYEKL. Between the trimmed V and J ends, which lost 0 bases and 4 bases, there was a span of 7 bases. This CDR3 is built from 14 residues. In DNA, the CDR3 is TGCGCCAGCAGCCAAGAGAACCGTTACAATGAGCAGTTCTTC. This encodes CASSQENRYNEQFF.

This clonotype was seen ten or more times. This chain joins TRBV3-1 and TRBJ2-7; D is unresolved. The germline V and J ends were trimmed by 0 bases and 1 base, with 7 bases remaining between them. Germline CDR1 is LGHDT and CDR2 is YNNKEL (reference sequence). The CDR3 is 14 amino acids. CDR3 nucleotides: TGTGCCAGCAGCCAAGACAGCGTTTCCTACGAGCAGTACTTC. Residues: CASSQDSVSYEQYF.

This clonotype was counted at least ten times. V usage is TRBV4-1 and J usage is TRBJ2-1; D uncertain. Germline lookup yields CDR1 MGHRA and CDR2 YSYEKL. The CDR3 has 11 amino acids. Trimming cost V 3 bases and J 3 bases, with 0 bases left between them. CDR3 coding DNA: TGCGCCAGCAGCCACTACAATGAGCAGTTCTTC. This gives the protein CASSHYNEQFF.

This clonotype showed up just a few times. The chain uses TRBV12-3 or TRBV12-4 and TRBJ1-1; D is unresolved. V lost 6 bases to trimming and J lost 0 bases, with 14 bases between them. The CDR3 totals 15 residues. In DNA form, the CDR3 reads TGTGCCAGCAGCCCCGGTGGACCCTTGAACACTGAAGCTTTCTTT. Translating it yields CASSPGGPLNTEAFF.

CDR3 region: CASSPRRHRQETQYF. CDR3 bases: TGTGCCAGCAGCCCTCGGAGGCACAGACAAGAGACCCAGTACTTC. The chain recombines TRBV5-8 with TRBJ2-5, with D perhaps TRBD2 (5 bases). The V gene lost 4 bases and the J gene lost 2 bases, with 15 bases spanning the gap. Germline assignment: CDR1 SGHTS and CDR2 YDEGEE. This CDR3 has 15 amino acids.

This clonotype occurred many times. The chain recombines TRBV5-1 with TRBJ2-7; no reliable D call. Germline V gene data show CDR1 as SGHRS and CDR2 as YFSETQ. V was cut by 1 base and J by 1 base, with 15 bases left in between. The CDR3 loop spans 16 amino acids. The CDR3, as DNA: TGCGCCAGCAGCTTGAGAGGAGCACTGACGTCCTACGAGCAGTACTTC. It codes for CASSLRGALTSYEQYF.

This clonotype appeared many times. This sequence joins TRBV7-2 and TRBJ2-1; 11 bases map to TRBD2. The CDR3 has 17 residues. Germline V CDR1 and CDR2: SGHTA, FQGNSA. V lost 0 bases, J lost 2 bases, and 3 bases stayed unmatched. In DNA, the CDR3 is TGTGCCAGCAGCTTAGCCGCTAGCGGGGGGACCTACAATGAGCAGTTCTTC. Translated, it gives CASSLAASGGTYNEQFF.

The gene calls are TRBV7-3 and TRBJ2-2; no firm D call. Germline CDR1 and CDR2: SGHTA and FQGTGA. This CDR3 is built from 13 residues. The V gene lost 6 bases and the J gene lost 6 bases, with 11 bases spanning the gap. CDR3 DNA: TGTGCCAGCAGACCGTCCAGCGCCGGGGAGCTGTTTTTT. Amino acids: CASRPSSAGELFF.

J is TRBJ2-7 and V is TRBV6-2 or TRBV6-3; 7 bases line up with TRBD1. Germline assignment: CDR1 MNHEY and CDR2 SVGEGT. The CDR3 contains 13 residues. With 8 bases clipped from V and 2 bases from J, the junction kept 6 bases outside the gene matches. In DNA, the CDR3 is TGTGCCAGCCTCACCGGGACAGCCTACGAGCAGTACTTC. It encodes CASLTGTAYEQYF.

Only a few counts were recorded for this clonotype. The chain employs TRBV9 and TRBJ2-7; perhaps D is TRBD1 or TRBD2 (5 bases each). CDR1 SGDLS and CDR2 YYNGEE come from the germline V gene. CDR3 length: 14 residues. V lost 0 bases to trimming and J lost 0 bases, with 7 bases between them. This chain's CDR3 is CASSVGGNSYEQYF. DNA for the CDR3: TGTGCCAGCAGCGTAGGGGGGAACTCCTACGAGCAGTACTTC.

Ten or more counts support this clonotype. CDR3 sequence (DNA): TGTGCCAGCAGCTTAGACGTCGGGGGATACTATGGCTACACCTTC. This encodes CASSLDVGGYYGYTF. V and J are TRBV7-2 and TRBJ1-2, with a possible D match to TRBD1 (5 bases). The germline V gene encodes CDR1 SGHTA and CDR2 FQGNSA. V dropped 1 base and J dropped 3 bases, with 12 bases sitting between them. This CDR3 has 15 amino acids.

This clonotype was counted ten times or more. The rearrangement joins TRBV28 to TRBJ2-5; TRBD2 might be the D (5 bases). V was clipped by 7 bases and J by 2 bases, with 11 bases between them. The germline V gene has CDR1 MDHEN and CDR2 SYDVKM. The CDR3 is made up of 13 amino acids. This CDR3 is CASTPSGQETQYF. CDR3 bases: TGTGCCAGCACCCCCAGCGGACAAGAGACCCAGTACTTC.

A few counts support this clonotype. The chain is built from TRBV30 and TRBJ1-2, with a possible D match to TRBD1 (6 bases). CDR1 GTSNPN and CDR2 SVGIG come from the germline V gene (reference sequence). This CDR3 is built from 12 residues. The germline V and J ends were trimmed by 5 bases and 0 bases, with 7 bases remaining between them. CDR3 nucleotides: TGTGCCTGGGGACAGACTAACTATGGCTACACCTTC. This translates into CAWGQTNYGYTF.

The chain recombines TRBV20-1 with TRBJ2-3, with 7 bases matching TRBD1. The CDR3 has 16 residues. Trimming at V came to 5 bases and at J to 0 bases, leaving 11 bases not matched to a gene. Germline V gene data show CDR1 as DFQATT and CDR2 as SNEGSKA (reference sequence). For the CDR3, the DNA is TGCAGTGCTTTCGCGACAGGGTTGGGAAGCACAGATACGCAGTATTTT. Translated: CSAFATGLGSTDTQYF.

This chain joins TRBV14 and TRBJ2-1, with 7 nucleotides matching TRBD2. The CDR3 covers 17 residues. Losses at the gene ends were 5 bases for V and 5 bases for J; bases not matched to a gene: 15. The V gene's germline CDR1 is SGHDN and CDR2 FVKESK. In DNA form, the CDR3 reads TGTGCCAGCAGCGCGGACTTGGGGAGCGGGAAAAACAATGAGCAGTTCTTC. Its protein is CASSADLGSGKNNEQFF. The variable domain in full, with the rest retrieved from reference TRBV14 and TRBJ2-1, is EAGVTQFPSHSVIEKGQTVTLRCDPISGHDNLYWYRRVMGKEIKFLLHFVKESKQDESGMPNNRFLAERTGGTYSTLKVQPAELEDSGVYFCASSADLGSGKNNEQFFGPGTRLTVL.

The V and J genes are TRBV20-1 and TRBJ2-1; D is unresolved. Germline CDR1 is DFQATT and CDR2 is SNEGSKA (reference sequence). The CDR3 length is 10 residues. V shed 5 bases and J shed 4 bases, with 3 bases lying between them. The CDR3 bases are TGCAGTGCTCATTACAATGAGCAGTTCTTC. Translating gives CSAHYNEQFF.

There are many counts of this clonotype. DNA for the CDR3: TGTGCCAGCAGCGTAGATGAGGGTATCCATGAAAAACTGTTTTTT. It encodes CASSVDEGIHEKLFF. J is TRBJ1-4 and V is TRBV9; no clear D. V was trimmed by 0 bases and J by 6 bases, leaving 12 bases between them. This CDR3 has 15 amino acids. Germline assignment: CDR1 SGDLS and CDR2 YYNGEE.

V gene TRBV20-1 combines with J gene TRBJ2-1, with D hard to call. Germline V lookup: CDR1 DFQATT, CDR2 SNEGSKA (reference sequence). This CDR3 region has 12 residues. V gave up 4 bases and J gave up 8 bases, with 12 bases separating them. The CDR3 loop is CSATYGGDEQFF. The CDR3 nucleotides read TGCAGTGCTACCTACGGTGGCGATGAGCAGTTCTTC.

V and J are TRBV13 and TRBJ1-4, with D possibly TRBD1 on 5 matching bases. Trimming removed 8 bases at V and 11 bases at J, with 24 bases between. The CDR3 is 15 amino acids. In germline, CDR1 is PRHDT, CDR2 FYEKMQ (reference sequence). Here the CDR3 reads CASGPQGQGRGKLFF. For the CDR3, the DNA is TGTGCCAGCGGACCTCAAGGGCAGGGCCGCGGGAAACTGTTTTTT.

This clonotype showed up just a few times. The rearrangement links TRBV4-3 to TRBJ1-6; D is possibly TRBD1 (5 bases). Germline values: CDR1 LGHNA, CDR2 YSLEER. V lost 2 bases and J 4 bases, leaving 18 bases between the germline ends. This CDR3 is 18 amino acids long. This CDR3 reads CASSQFLGSGRYNSPLHF. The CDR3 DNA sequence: TGCGCCAGCAGCCAATTCTTGGGGTCGGGGCGGTATAATTCACCCCTCCACTTT.

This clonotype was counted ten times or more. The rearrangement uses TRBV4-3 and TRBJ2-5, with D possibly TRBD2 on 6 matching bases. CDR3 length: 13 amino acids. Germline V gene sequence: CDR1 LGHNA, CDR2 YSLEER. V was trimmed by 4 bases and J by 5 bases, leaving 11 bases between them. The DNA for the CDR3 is TGCGCCAGCAGCCGAGGGAGGAGGGAGACCCAGTACTTC. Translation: CASSRGRRETQYF.

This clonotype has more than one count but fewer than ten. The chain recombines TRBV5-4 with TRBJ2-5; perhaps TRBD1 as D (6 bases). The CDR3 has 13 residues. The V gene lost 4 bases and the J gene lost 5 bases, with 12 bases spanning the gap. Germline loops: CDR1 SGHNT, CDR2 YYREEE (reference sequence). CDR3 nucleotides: TGTGCCAGCAGCCAGCAGGGGACGGAGACCCAGTACTTC. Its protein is CASSQQGTETQYF. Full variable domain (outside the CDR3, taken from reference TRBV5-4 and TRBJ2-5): ETGVTQSPTHLIKTRGQQVTLRCSSQSGHNTVSWYQQALGQGPQFIFQYYREEENGRGNFPPRFSGLQFPNYSSELNVNALELDDSALYLCASSQQGTETQYFGPGTRLLVL.

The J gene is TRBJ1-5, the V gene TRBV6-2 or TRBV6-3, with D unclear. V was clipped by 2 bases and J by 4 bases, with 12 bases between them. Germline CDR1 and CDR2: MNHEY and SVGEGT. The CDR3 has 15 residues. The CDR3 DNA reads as TGTGCCAGCAGTTACGGGTCATATTGGAATCAGCCCCAGCATTTT. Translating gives CASSYGSYWNQPQHF.

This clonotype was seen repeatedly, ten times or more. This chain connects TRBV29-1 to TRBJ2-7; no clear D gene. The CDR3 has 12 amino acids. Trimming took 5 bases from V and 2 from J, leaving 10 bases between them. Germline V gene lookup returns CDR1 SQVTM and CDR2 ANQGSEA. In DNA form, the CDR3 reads TGCAGCGTTCAATTTAGTACCTACGAGCAGTACTTC. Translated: CSVQFSTYEQYF.

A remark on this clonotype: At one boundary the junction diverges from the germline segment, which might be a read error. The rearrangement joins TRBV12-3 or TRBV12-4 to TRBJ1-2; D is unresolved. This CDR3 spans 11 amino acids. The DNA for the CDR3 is TGTGCCAGCAGCAAAGAAGCGGCCCCCTTCTTC. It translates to CASSKEAAPFF.